The clone carrying this TCR beta chain was counted only a few times. As yet, its antigen is unknown. This entry belongs to a study of T cells in Graves' hyperthyroidism and ophthalmopathy. From germline, CDR1 is SGHTA and CDR2 FQGNSA. Trimming took 0 bases from V and 4 from J; bases not matched to a gene: 4. The CDR3 spans 15 residues. Researchers amplified the TCR beta CDR3 regions from RNA transcripts. With the HTBI primer set, the TCR CDR3 went through a first round of RT-PCR. TCRdb re-called the multiplex PCR reads through MiXCR, storing one row per CDR3 protein. The table includes around 690,000 distinct CDR3 sequences, approximately 15% detected once. General study points: In the analysis, a 13 V-J model separated ophthalmopathy from stable hyperthyroidism.

The chain employs TRBV7-2 and TRBJ2-7, with 9 bases fitting TRBD2. The sequenced material came from blood. The source of this sequence is a man aged 50-60 years with Graves' hyperthyroidism. This CDR3 reads CASSLAFGLAYEQYF. The DNA of the CDR3 is TGTGCCAGCAGCTTAGCTTTTGGACTAGCGTACGAGCAGTACTTC.